These 10 T cell receptor beta chains came from one sample sequenced in a study of beta chain features in type 1 diabetes. Isolated RNA was reverse transcribed in full, so expressed TCRB transcripts were sequenced. Method: immunoSEQ multiplex PCR; TCRdb's copy keeps in-frame clones and lacks some. The sample lists 110,000 to 150,000 clones, 9% to 9.5% occurring once. The sample taken for sequencing was central memory CD4+ T cells from blood. These receptor sequences come from a man between 18 and 35 years old in good health.

In this sample, this clone turned up a few times. The V gene is TRBV11-3, the J gene TRBJ2-4; D is possibly TRBD1 (5 bases). The V and J ends lost 1 base and 8 bases respectively, with 12 bases between them. This CDR3 contains 14 residues. Germline CDR1 is SGHNT and CDR2 is YENEEA. The CDR3 reads CASSLGRQSDIQYF. The CDR3 coding sequence is TGTGCCAGCAGCTTAGGCCGACAGTCGGACATTCAGTACTTC.

The CDR3 DNA reads TGTGCCAGCTACAGGGTGGGCGAGCAGTTCTTC. Amino acids: CASYRVGEQFF. The chain combines TRBV30 with TRBJ2-1, with D possibly matching TRBD1 (6 bases). This CDR3 has 11 residues. V lost 8 bases and J lost 10, with 15 bases in between. CDR1 and CDR2 from the germline V gene are GTSNPN and SVGIG (reference sequence). The complete variable domain, with remaining parts taken from reference TRBV30 and TRBJ2-1, reads SQTIHQWPATLVQPVGSPLSLECTVEGTSNPNLYWYRQAAGRGLQLLFYSVGIGQISSEVPQNLSASRPQDRQFILSSKKLLLSDSGFYLCASYRVGEQFFGPGTRLTVL.

This clone was counted only a few times. The V gene is TRBV19, the J gene TRBJ2-7; 8 bases align to TRBD1. Germline CDR1 is LNHDA and CDR2 is SQIVND (reference sequence). This CDR3 is built from 14 residues. Unmatched junction bases numbered 4, after V lost 3 bases and J lost 3 bases. The CDR3 DNA reads TGTGCCAGTAGTATCCCTGGGACAGGCTACGAGCAGTACTTC. Residues: CASSIPGTGYEQYF.

A few counts support this clone. The chain links TRBV6-5 to TRBJ2-7; TRBD2 might be the D (5 bases). This CDR3 is 13 amino acids long. Trimming cost V 5 bases and J 7 bases, with 15 bases left between them. Germline V gene data show CDR1 as MNHEY and CDR2 as SVGAGI. DNA of the CDR3: TGTGCCAGCAGTGAACTGAGGGCTCGGGAGCAGTACTTC. This encodes CASSELRAREQYF.

The chain carries TRBV7-9 and TRBJ2-5; the D is unclear. The J call may be faulty, since TRBJ2-7 better matches the DNA end. This CDR3 has 14 amino acids. Germline loops: CDR1 SEHNR, CDR2 FQNEAQ (reference sequence). The CDR3 is CASSPMATKYEQYF. The CDR3 DNA follows: TGTGCCAGCAGCCCAATGGCGACAAAGTACGAGCAGTACTTC.

This clone turned up a few times. The chain has TRBV7-2 and TRBJ1-4; 8 nucleotides align to TRBD1. CDR1 SGHTA and CDR2 FQGNSA come from the germline V gene. Unmatched junction bases numbered 6, after V lost 5 bases and J lost 7 bases. The CDR3 contains 14 residues. This CDR3 reads CASSPTGVGEKLFF. The CDR3, as DNA: TGTGCCAGCAGCCCGACAGGGGTCGGTGAAAAACTGTTTTTT.

This clone was seen a few times. The chain is built from TRBV7-2 and TRBJ2-1; perhaps TRBD2 as D (5 bases). V gave up 8 bases and J gave up 5 bases, with 10 bases separating them. Germline CDR1 is SGHTA and CDR2 is FQGNSA. The length of the CDR3 is 12 residues. This CDR3 reads CASRSADNEQFF. In DNA form, the CDR3 reads TGTGCCAGCCGTAGCGCCGACAATGAGCAGTTCTTC. Together with reference TRBV7-2 and TRBJ2-1, the CDR3 gives the full variable domain: GAGVSQSPSNKVTEKGKDVELRCDPISGHTALYWYRQSLGQGLEFLIYFQGNSAPDKSGLPSDRFSAERTGGSVSTLTIQRTQQEDSAVYLCASRSADNEQFFGPGTRLTVL.

There are a few counts of this clone. The chain uses TRBV6-5 and TRBJ2-7; D is perhaps TRBD2 (5 bases). This CDR3 contains 15 residues. V lost 7 bases, J lost 2 bases, and 18 bases lay in between. Germline values: CDR1 MNHEY, CDR2 SVGAGI. Here the CDR3 reads CASTSTGNSPYEQYF. CDR3 DNA sequence: TGTGCCAGCACCTCCACGGGAAACAGCCCCTACGAGCAGTACTTC.

The gene calls are TRBV5-1 and TRBJ2-5; D remains unclear. The germline CDR1 and CDR2 sequences are SGHRS and YFSETQ. Trimming shortened V by 4 bases and J by 3 bases, and 13 bases separated the two germline ends. The CDR3 covers 14 residues. The CDR3 DNA reads TGCGCCAGCAGCGCCGGAAACAGAAAAGAGACCCAGTACTTC. Amino acid sequence: CASSAGNRKETQYF.

This clone was found a few times. This chain uses TRBV29-1 with TRBJ2-7, with 7 bases matching TRBD1. CDR1 is SQVTM, CDR2 ANQGSEA, per germline. The CDR3 spans 13 residues. Trimming at V came to 5 bases and at J to 4 bases, leaving 8 bases not matched to a gene. For the CDR3, the DNA is TGCAGCGTTCAGAGACTACAGGGGTACGAGCAGTACTTC. Protein: CSVQRLQGYEQYF.